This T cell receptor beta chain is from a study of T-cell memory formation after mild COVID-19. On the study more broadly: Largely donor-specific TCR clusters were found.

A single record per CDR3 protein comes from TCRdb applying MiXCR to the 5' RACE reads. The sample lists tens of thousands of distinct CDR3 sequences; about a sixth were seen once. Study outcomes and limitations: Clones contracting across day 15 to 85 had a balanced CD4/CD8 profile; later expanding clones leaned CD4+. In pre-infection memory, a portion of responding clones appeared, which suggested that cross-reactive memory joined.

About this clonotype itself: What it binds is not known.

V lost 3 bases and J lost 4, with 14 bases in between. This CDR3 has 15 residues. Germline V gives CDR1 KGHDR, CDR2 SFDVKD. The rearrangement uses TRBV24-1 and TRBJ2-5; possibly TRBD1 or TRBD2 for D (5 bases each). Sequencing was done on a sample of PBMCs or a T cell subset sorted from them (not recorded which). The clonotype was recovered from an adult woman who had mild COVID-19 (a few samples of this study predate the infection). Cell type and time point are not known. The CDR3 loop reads CATSDKRGWGETQYF. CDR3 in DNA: TGTGCCACCAGTGATAAGAGGGGCTGGGGAGAGACCCAGTACTTC.